One and the same sample provided the 25 T cell receptor beta chains below, sequenced in a study of blood T cells in healthy people across ages. Primers used in a second PCR of roughly 6 to 12 cycles were a sample-barcoded 5' primer and a J-beta primer mix. TCRdb itself ran the 5' RACE reads through MiXCR, one entry per CDR3 protein. The sample shows 950,000 to 1,200,000 distinct CDR3 sequences, more than 30% of them seen only once. The material sequenced was blood. These receptors were collected from a man aged 18 to 29 in good health.

V is TRBV6-1 and J is TRBJ1-1, with 8 bases identical to TRBD1. The germline CDR1 and CDR2 sequences are MNHNS and SASEGT. This CDR3 comprises 13 residues. The V and J ends lost 4 bases and 7 bases, in that order; junction bases with no gene match: 5. The CDR3 here is CASSVTGEYEAFF. The CDR3 bases are TGTGCCAGCAGTGTGACAGGGGAGTATGAAGCTTTCTTT.

The V and J genes are TRBV29-1 and TRBJ2-2, with no clear D. Germline assignment: CDR1 SQVTM and CDR2 ANQGSEA. The CDR3 runs to 13 residues. V was cut by 5 bases and J by 0 bases, with 7 bases left in between. In DNA form, the CDR3 reads TGCAGCGTTCCAGGTTCGAACACCGGGGAGCTGTTTTTT. This codes for CSVPGSNTGELFF.

This clonotype has only one observation. This chain links TRBV20-1 with TRBJ2-3, with D possibly TRBD1 on 5 matching bases. From germline, CDR1 is DFQATT and CDR2 SNEGSKA (reference sequence). This CDR3 has 12 amino acids. Trimming pared 2 bases from V and 7 bases from J, leaving 10 bases between. CDR3 coding DNA: TGCAGTGCTAGATTGGGGCTTAATACGCAGTATTTT. It codes for CSARLGLNTQYF.

This chain links TRBV5-1 with TRBJ2-6; possible D gene TRBD2, 5 bases. Germline V gene sequence: CDR1 SGHRS, CDR2 YFSETQ. Trimming took off 3 bases at V and 0 bases at J, with 19 bases between the two ends. CDR3 length equals 19 residues. CDR3 residues: CASSWGVSGISSGANVLTF. DNA for the CDR3: TGCGCCAGCAGCTGGGGTGTGTCGGGGATCAGCTCTGGGGCCAACGTCCTGACTTTC.

This clonotype was seen a few times. This rearrangement joins TRBV2 to TRBJ2-1, with D hard to call. The CDR3 loop spans 14 amino acids. V lost 5 bases to trimming and J lost 7 bases, with 15 bases between them. Looked up from germline, CDR1 is SNHLY and CDR2 is FYNNEI. The CDR3 sequence: CASSNRISANEQFF. The CDR3 bases are TGTGCCAGCAGTAACCGGATATCTGCGAATGAGCAGTTCTTC.

This clonotype has just a few counts. The gene calls are TRBV6-5 and TRBJ1-2, with D uncertain. The V end lost 0 bases, the J end lost 7 bases, and 12 bases lay between the germline ends. Germline CDR1 MNHEY, CDR2 SVGAGI. The CDR3 runs to 14 residues. The CDR3 nucleotides read TGTGCCAGCAGTTACTCGAGGTTTAGGTCTGGCTACACCTTC. Translated, it gives CASSYSRFRSGYTF.

The rearrangement uses TRBV15 and TRBJ2-1, with a weak D call TRBD1 (5 bases). Germline V CDR1 and CDR2: LNHNV, YYDKDF (reference sequence). Trimming removed 2 bases from V and 6 bases from J, with 11 bases in between. The length of the CDR3 is 14 residues. The CDR3 loop is CATSRRSRGNEQFF. DNA for the CDR3: TGTGCCACCAGCAGACGGTCTAGGGGCAATGAGCAGTTCTTC.

The chain is built from TRBV27 and TRBJ1-1; D gene ambiguous. V shed 1 base and J shed 7 bases, with 10 bases lying between them. The germline gives CDR1 MNHEY, CDR2 SMNVEV (reference sequence). The CDR3 loop spans 13 amino acids. The CDR3 region is CASSLFSRDEAFF. The CDR3 nucleotides read TGTGCCAGCAGTTTATTTTCGAGGGATGAAGCTTTCTTT.

The rearrangement uses TRBV28 and TRBJ2-1; 14 bases align to TRBD2. The V segment lost 5 bases and the J segment 8 bases; nucleotides outside the gene matches: 8. The CDR3 has 16 residues. Per germline, CDR1 MDHEN and CDR2 SYDVKM. The DNA for the CDR3 is TGTGCCAGCAGTAGTCCTACGGGACTAGCGGGGGATGAGCAGTTCTTC. This sequence encodes CASSSPTGLAGDEQFF.

This clonotype was counted at least ten times. The chain carries TRBV6-6 and TRBJ2-3, with a possible D match to TRBD1 (5 bases). The V and J ends lost 6 bases and 1 base respectively, with 5 bases between them. This CDR3 has 12 amino acids. Germline CDR1 MNHNY, CDR2 SVGAGI (reference sequence). CDR3 sequence reads: CASRQGTDTQYF. The CDR3 DNA sequence: TGTGCCAGCAGACAGGGCACAGATACGCAGTATTTT.

This sequence joins TRBV6-2 or TRBV6-3 and TRBJ2-5; perhaps TRBD1 as D (6 bases). Germline CDR1 reads MNHEY; CDR2 reads SVGEGT. Trimming took off 7 bases at V and 11 bases at J, with 23 bases between the two ends. This CDR3 has 14 amino acids. CDR3 nucleotides: TGTGCCAGCACGGGACACGAGCTATACAATGAGCAGTACTTC. This translates into CASTGHELYNEQYF.

This clonotype has a handful of counts. The chain has TRBV20-1 and TRBJ2-3, with 9 positions matching TRBD2. The germline CDR1 and CDR2 sequences are DFQATT and SNEGSKA (reference sequence). The CDR3 extends over 17 amino acids. The junction had 9 bases not matched to a gene; V was cut back by 1 base and J by 1 base. CDR3 nucleotide sequence: TGCAGTGCTAGAGGGCTAGCGGGGTCCGCGGGCACAGATACGCAGTATTTT. Its translation is CSARGLAGSAGTDTQYF.

This chain connects TRBV7-2 to TRBJ2-3, with 14 bases lining up with TRBD2. V shed 1 base, J shed 4 bases, and the junction held 7 bases outside the gene matches. This CDR3 comprises 18 residues. Germline V lookup: CDR1 SGHTA, CDR2 FQGNSA. Here the CDR3 reads CASSLVVGLAGASDTQYF. In DNA form, the CDR3 reads TGTGCCAGCAGCTTAGTGGTGGGACTAGCGGGGGCCTCAGATACGCAGTATTTT.

The chain combines TRBV7-2 with TRBJ1-3; no clear D. Germline V gene data show CDR1 as SGHTA and CDR2 as FQGNSA. The CDR3 has 15 residues. The V gene lost 2 bases and the J gene lost 1 base, with 9 bases spanning the gap. The CDR3 nucleotides are TGTGCCAGCAGCTTACTCCGAGGATCTGGAAACACCATATATTTT. It is translated as CASSLLRGSGNTIYF.

The chain has TRBV2 and TRBJ1-1; D is uncertain. Trimming removed 7 bases at V and 0 bases at J, with 12 bases between. Germline V gene sequence: CDR1 SNHLY, CDR2 FYNNEI. There are 14 residues in the CDR3. The CDR3 DNA sequence: TGTGCCAGCAAAGGGATGGCAATGAACACTGAAGCTTTCTTT. Translation gives CASKGMAMNTEAFF.

This clonotype has just a few counts. V gene TRBV6-2 or TRBV6-3 combines with J gene TRBJ2-5, with 8 bases that match TRBD1. With 5 bases clipped from V and 1 base from J, the junction kept 3 bases outside the gene matches. This CDR3 is built from 14 residues. Germline CDR1 reads MNHEY; CDR2 reads SVGEGT. The CDR3 DNA sequence: TGTGCCAGCAGTGGACAGGGATTCCAAGAGACCCAGTACTTC. The encoded protein is CASSGQGFQETQYF.

This clonotype was detected only a few times. The chain employs TRBV27 and TRBJ2-1; 7 bases map to TRBD1. In germline, CDR1 is MNHEY, CDR2 SMNVEV (reference sequence). This CDR3 comprises 14 residues. Trimming removed 7 bases from V and 2 bases from J; junction bases left unmatched: 5. The CDR3 is CASTGQGAYNEQFF. Here the CDR3 DNA reads TGTGCCAGCACGGGGCAGGGGGCCTACAATGAGCAGTTCTTC.

This clonotype came up a few times. The chain couples TRBV12-3 or TRBV12-4 to TRBJ2-2; D perhaps matches TRBD1 (5 bases). CDR3 length: 16 amino acids. V was clipped by 2 bases and J by 5 bases, with 15 bases between them. The CDR3, as DNA: TGTGCCAGCAGTTTATTTGACAGTCCGTTTACCGGGGAGCTGTTTTTT. Residues: CASSLFDSPFTGELFF.

The gene calls are TRBV2 and TRBJ2-3, with no clear D. Looked up from germline, CDR1 is SNHLY and CDR2 is FYNNEI. V was clipped by 6 bases and J by 3 bases, with 16 bases between them. The CDR3 consists of 15 residues. This CDR3 is CASSRADSSTDTQYF. The CDR3 nucleotides read TGTGCCAGCAGCCGAGCAGATAGTAGTACAGATACGCAGTATTTT.

The chain employs TRBV3-1 and TRBJ2-7; the D is unclear. The germline gives CDR1 LGHDT, CDR2 YNNKEL (reference sequence). The CDR3 length is 14 residues. V was trimmed by 0 bases and J by 4 bases, leaving 10 bases between them. The CDR3 DNA reads as TGTGCCAGCAGCCAAGAAAGGGCCTTATACGAGCAGTACTTC. This codes for CASSQERALYEQYF.

This clonotype was found a few times. The genes are TRBV7-9 and TRBJ1-2, with D hard to call. Looked up from germline, CDR1 is SEHNR and CDR2 is FQNEAQ (reference sequence). This CDR3 region has 13 residues. Trimming took off 1 base at V and 7 bases at J, with 10 bases between the two ends. CDR3: CASSLGDWAGYTF. As DNA, the CDR3 is TGTGCCAGCAGCTTAGGCGACTGGGCTGGCTACACCTTC. The variable domain in full, completed from reference TRBV7-9 and TRBJ1-2, reads DTGVSQNPRHKITKRGQNVTFRCDPISEHNRLYWYRQTLGQGPEFLTYFQNEAQLEKSRLLSDRFSAERPKGSFSTLEIQRTEQGDSAMYLCASSLGDWAGYTFGSGTRLTVV.

The chain uses TRBV20-1 and TRBJ1-1, with D unresolved. CDR1 DFQATT and CDR2 SNEGSKA come from the germline V gene (reference sequence). The ends were cut back, 3 bases at V and 6 bases at J, with 14 bases in the middle. The CDR3 spans 13 residues. CDR3 protein: CSARGGQTSEAFF. The CDR3 DNA sequence: TGCAGTGCTAGGGGAGGGCAAACCTCTGAAGCTTTCTTT.

The chain joins TRBV4-1 to TRBJ1-2; unclear D gene. CDR1 is MGHRA, CDR2 YSYEKL, per germline. Trimming left V 1 base short and J 6 bases short, with 12 bases between. This CDR3 contains 14 residues. DNA for the CDR3: TGCGCCAGCAGCCAAGGTGAGCGGAACCATGGCTACACCTTC. Amino acid sequence: CASSQGERNHGYTF.

At least ten counts were recorded for this clonotype. CDR3 sequence: CASSPGTANEQFF. Here the CDR3 DNA reads TGTGCCAGCAGTCCTGGGACAGCTAATGAGCAGTTCTTC. The chain uses TRBV12-3 or TRBV12-4 and TRBJ2-1; 7 bases are a match to TRBD1. The J segment lost 7 bases and the V segment lost 5 bases, leaving 5 bases of the junction unmatched. The CDR3 has 13 amino acids.

The J gene is TRBJ2-3, the V gene TRBV7-3; TRBD2 agrees at 7 bases. Germline assignment: CDR1 SGHTA and CDR2 FQGTGA. This CDR3 has 15 amino acids. V lost 2 bases, J lost 2 bases, and 4 bases stayed unmatched. The CDR3: CASSLSGLITDTQYF. CDR3 DNA sequence: TGTGCCAGCAGCTTATCGGGACTAATCACAGATACGCAGTATTTT.